The sequence of this T cell receptor beta chain was determined in a study of T cell repertoires in ileal Crohn's disease. For the study at large: At surgery, more than 30% of patients smoked, with median disease duration approximately 8 years. Postoperative therapy was given to about half: around 12 thiopurines, around 17 anti-TNF agents. Points from the study as a whole: Sorted CD8 T cells held more high-frequency clones than CD4. Clonality above 26.8% at surgery always came with endoscopic recurrence.

The time point: neoterminal ileum biopsy at postoperative endoscopy, about 6 months after surgery. With respect to this clone: Its antigen is unidentified.

Here immunoSEQ multiplex PCR was the method, and the copy in TCRdb shows in-frame clones only, minus some. Of about 16,000 clones in the sample, more than 65% are singletons; the top ten hold about 4.4%. Sequenced material: ileal tissue. This receptor was obtained from an adult with Crohn's disease.

CDR3 protein: CASSSRGGFGDGYTF. The CDR3 region has the DNA TGTGCCAGCAGTTCCAGGGGTGGCTTTGGCGATGGCTACACCTTC. The chain carries TRBV6-5 and TRBJ1-2; weak D call: TRBD1 (6 bases). The germline V gene encodes CDR1 MNHEY and CDR2 SVGAGI. The CDR3 runs 15 residues. V was cut by 4 bases and J by 6 bases, with 18 bases left in between.